This TCR beta chain was identified in a study of shared clonotypes between healthy human individuals (dated by TCRdb to 2018 to 2021). Study-level background: The cohort included three men and a couple of women between 18 and 49 years of age. For each donor, CD4 naive and CD4 memory were each run on three plates, CD8 naive on two plates, and CD8 memory on one plate. To estimate repertoire size and how much clonotypes are shared between individuals, the study performed deep sequencing of blood TCR repertoires from about five healthy adults. Different laboratories and diverse techniques were used to prepare libraries and sequence TCR repertoires, to increase sequencing depth and limit assay-specific biases. Leukapheresis yielded between about 0.85 and 10 billion PBMCs per donor.

For the CD8 naive samples, CD45RO-negative cells were positively selected for CCR7, yielding a CD45RA+CCR7+ population from which TemRA cells were excluded. Healthy HIV-negative adults with no recently reported acute infections or vaccinations were included as donors. Every donor was a Caucasian adult living in Nashville, Tennessee, USA. Blood was collected by leukapheresis, and PBMCs were isolated by Ficoll-Histopaque density gradient centrifugation and then cryopreserved in liquid nitrogen vapor phase. Analytical flow cytometry was used to check the purity and quantity of each magnetically sorted T cell population. Genomic DNA was isolated from each sorted fraction and quantified by UV absorbance on a Nanodrop 2000c. This clone was detected once. Its antigen has not been determined. The sample holds no much larger clone one base away, and base qualities are not on file. Using the deep immunoSEQ assay, TCR CDR3 regions were amplified from genomic DNA by multiplex PCR. Genomic DNA extracted from each cell subset was distributed evenly over all wells of several immunoSEQ 96-well plates, and each plate served as one replicate. For sorted subsets, each replicate PCR was loaded with 200 ng genomic DNA, equivalent to about 30,000 T cell genomes. Purified libraries were quantified with a Qubit 3.0 fluorometer, sized on a Bioanalyzer 2100, and re-quantified with the KAPA Library Quantification kit. Every immunoSEQ 96-well plate was sequenced on a dedicated single-read 150-cycle Illumina NextSeq 550 flow cell. The study's processing was this. Because the immunoSEQ output held only junctional sequences and lacked quality scores, the filtering could not match the filtering applied to full-length reads. Sequences were annotated with PyIR, a Python wrapper for IgBLAST v1.9, using IMGT germline references to assign V/J genes and CDR3. Reads were removed for weak V/J assignments (E-value above 1e-6), missing CDR3, stop codons, out-of-frame junctions, or ambiguous translated residues. V3J clonotypes were defined as sequences sharing the same inferred V gene, J gene, and CDR3 amino acid sequence. To compute the percentage overlap between repertoires, the number of shared unique clonotypes was divided by the size of the smaller repertoire. Three approaches were used to assess repertoire richness: RTK rarefaction, the Chao1 estimator, and Recon v2.1 estimates of unobserved clonotypes. For all TCRbeta clonotypes obtained by the gDNA method from a few donors, generation probabilities were computed with OLGA. TCRdb re-hosts the immuneACCESS table, in-frame sequences only. Its copies lack some clones; in the studies checked, an unresolved V gene accounts for under half of them, and the cause for the rest is not known. Clone size and the V and J calls come from that table; the DNA yielded D and trimming. The sample has hundreds of thousands of clones on record, approximately 96% of them singletons. The ten most abundant clones make up around 0.1% of the sample.

The study at large found these results: Naive subsets generally had larger estimated clonotype richness than memory subsets did. Across a few donors, approximately 5% of naive CD4, approximately 3.6% of naive CD8, 2% to 2.5% of memory CD4, and 0.4% of memory CD8 clonotypes were shared. Compared with non-shared clonotypes, the clonotypes found in all four sorted-subset donors had higher generation probabilities. Rarefaction of sorted-subset datasets indicated incomplete sequencing despite the large sequencing depth. The genetic and exposure-history diversity represented was limited by the small number of donors. Sampling was restricted to blood, and TCR repertoires in tissue are likely to differ from TCR repertoires in blood. Based on pairwise subsampling, the degree of clonotype sharing among donors was expected to be affected by sequencing depth.

The sequencing input was naive CD8+ T cells sorted from blood. The label giving this sample's cell subset or site can be read as: CD45RA+CCR7+. The TCR originated in a woman younger than 45 in good health.

The sequenced DNA is TGTGCCAGTAGTATAAGGGACAACGCTAACTATGGCTACACCTTC. This yields the protein CASSIRDNANYGYTF. The receptor chain draws on TRBV19 and TRBJ1-2; perhaps TRBD1 is the D gene, with 6 bases matching. Taken from cysteine to phenylalanine, the CDR3 has 15 residues. The sequence is cut down to CDR3 DNA, 45 bases in frame from base 1. V loses 2 bases, J loses 0 bases, and the germline ends lie 10 bases apart. CDR1 and CDR2 are read off the germline V gene (reference sequence) as LNHDA and SQIVND.